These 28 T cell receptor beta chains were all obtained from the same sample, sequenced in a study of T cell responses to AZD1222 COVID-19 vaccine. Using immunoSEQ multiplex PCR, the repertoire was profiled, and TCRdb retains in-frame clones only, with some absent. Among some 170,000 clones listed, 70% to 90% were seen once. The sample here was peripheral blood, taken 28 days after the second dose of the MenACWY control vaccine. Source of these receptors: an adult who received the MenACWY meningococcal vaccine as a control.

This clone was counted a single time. The CDR3: CASSLGRQVYNEQFF. In DNA form, the CDR3 reads TGTGCCAGCAGCTTAGGGCGACAGGTTTACAATGAGCAGTTCTTC. The chain uses TRBV7-2 and TRBJ2-1; TRBD1 is a possible D gene (6 bases). V was trimmed by 1 base and J by 4 bases, leaving 11 bases between them. This CDR3 is 15 amino acids long. Germline loops: CDR1 SGHTA, CDR2 FQGNSA.

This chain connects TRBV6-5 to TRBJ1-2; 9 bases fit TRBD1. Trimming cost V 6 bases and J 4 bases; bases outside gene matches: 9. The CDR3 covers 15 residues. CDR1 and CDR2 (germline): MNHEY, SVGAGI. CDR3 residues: CASSRPLTGGYGYTF. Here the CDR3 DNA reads TGTGCCAGCAGCCGCCCTTTGACAGGGGGCTATGGCTACACCTTC.

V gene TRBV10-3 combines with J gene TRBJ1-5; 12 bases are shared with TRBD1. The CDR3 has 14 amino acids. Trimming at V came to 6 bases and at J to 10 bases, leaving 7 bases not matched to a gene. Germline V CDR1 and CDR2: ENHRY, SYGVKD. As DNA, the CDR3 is TGTGCCATCAGCGCCGGGGACAGGGGGCTCCCCCAGCATTTT. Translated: CAISAGDRGLPQHF.

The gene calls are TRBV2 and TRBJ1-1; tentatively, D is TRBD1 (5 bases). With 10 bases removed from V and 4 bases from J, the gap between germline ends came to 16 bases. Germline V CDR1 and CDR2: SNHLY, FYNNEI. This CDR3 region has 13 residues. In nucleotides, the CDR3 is TGTGCCACGCTACGGGGGGGTAGCACTGAAGCTTTCTTT. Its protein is CATLRGGSTEAFF. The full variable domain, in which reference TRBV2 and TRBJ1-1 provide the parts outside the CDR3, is EPEVTQTPSHQVTQMGQEVILRCVPISNHLYFYWYRQILGQKVEFLVSFYNNEISEKSEIFDDQFSVERPDGSNFTLKIRSTKLEDSAMYFCATLRGGSTEAFFGQGTRLTVV.

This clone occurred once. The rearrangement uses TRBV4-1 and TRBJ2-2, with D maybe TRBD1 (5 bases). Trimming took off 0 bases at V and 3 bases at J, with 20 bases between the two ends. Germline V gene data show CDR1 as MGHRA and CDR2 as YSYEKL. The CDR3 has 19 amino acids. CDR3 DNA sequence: TGCGCCAGCAGCCAAGATCTCTGGGCAGGCCAAGGGGACACCGGGGAGCTGTTTTTT. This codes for CASSQDLWAGQGDTGELFF.

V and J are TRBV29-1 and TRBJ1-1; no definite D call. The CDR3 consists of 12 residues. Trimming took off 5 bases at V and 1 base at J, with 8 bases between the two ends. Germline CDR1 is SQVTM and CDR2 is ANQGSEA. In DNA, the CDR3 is TGCAGCGTTTTTGCCTCGAACACTGAAGCTTTCTTT. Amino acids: CSVFASNTEAFF.

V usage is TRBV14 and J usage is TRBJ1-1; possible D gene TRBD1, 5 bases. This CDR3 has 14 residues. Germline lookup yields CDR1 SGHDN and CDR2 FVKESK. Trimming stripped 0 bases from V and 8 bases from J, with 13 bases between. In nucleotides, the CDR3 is TGTGCCAGCAGCCAAGATTTGGGGCCAGCGGAAGCTTTCTTT. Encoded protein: CASSQDLGPAEAFF.

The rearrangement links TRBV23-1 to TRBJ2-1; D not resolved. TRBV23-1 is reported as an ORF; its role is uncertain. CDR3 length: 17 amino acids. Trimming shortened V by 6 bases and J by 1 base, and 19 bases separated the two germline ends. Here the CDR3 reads CASSPTGKATSYNEQFF. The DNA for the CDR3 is TGCGCCAGCAGCCCTACCGGCAAAGCAACGTCCTACAATGAGCAGTTCTTC.

The CDR3 is CASSQGLANYNEQFF. The CDR3, as DNA: TGCGCCAGCAGCCAAGGGTTGGCGAATTACAATGAGCAGTTCTTC. The V and J genes are TRBV4-3 and TRBJ2-1, with D unclear. The CDR3 sequence is 15 residues long. Germline CDR1 LGHNA, CDR2 YSLEER. V was shortened by 1 base and J by 4 bases, with 11 bases between the two germline ends.

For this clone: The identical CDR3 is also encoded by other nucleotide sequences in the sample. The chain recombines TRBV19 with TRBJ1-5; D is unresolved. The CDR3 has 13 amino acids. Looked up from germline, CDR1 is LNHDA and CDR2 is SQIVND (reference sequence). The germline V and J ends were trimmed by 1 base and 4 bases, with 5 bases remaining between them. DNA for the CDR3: TGTGCCAGTAGTATAGGCGGAAATCAGCCCCAGCATTTT. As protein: CASSIGGNQPQHF. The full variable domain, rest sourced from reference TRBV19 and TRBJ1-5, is DGGITQSPKYLFRKEGQNVTLSCEQNLNHDAMYWYRQDPGQGLRLIYYSQIVNDFQKGDIAEGYSVSREKKESFPLTVTSAQKNPTAFYLCASSIGGNQPQHFGDGTRLSIL.

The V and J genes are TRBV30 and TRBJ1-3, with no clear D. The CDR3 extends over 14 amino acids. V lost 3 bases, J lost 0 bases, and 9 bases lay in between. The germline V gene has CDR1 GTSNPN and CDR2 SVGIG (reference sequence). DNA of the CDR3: TGTGCCTGGAGCCAGGTTTTCTCTGGAAACACCATATATTTT. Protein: CAWSQVFSGNTIYF. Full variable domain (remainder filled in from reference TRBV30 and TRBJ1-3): SQTIHQWPATLVQPVGSPLSLECTVEGTSNPNLYWYRQAAGRGLQLLFYSVGIGQISSEVPQNLSASRPQDRQFILSSKKLLLSDSGFYLCAWSQVFSGNTIYFGEGSWLTVV.

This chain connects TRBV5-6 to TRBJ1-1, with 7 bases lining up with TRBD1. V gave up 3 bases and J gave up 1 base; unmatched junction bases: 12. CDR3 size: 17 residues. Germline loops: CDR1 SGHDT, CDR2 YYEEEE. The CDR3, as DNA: TGTGCCAGCAGCTGGGGGTCGACAGGGCCCTGGAACACTGAAGCTTTCTTT. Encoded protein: CASSWGSTGPWNTEAFF.

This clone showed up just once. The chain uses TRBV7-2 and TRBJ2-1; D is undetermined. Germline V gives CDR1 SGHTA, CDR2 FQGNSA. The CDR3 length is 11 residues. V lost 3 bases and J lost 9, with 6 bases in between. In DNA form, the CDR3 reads TGTGCCAGCAGCTTGGCATCTGAGCAGTTCTTC. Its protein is CASSLASEQFF.

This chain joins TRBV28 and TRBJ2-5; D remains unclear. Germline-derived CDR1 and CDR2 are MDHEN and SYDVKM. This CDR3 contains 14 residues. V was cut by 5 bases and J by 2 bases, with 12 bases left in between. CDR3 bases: TGTGCCAGCAGTCCCCCCCCGGTGCAAGAGACCCAGTACTTC. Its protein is CASSPPPVQETQYF. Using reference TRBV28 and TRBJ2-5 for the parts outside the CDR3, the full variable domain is DVKVTQSSRYLVKRTGEKVFLECVQDMDHENMFWYRQDPGLGLRLIYFSYDVKMKEKGDIPEGYSVSREKKERFSLILESASTNQTSMYLCASSPPPVQETQYFGPGTRLLVL.

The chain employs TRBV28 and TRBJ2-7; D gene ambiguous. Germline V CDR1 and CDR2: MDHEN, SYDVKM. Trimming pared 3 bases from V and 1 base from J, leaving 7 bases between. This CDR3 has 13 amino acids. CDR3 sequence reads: CASSFSPSYEQYF. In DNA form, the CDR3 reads TGTGCCAGCAGTTTTAGCCCTTCCTACGAGCAGTACTTC.

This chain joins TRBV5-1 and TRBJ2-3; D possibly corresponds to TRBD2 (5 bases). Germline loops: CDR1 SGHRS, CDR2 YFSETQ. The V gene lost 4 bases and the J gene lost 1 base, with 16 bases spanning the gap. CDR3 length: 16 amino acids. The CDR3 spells CASSPWVGSGTDTQYF. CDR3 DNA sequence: TGCGCCAGCAGCCCGTGGGTTGGTAGCGGCACAGATACGCAGTATTTT.

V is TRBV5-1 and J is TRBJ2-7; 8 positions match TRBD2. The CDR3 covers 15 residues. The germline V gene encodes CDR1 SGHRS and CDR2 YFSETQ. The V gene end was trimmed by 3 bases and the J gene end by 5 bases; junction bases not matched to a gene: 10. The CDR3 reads CASSSIAGLKNEQYF. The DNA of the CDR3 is TGCGCCAGCAGCTCAATAGCGGGATTGAAGAACGAGCAGTACTTC. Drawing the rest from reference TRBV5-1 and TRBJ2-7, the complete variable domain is KAGVTQTPRYLIKTRGQQVTLSCSPISGHRSVSWYQQTPGQGLQFLFEYFSETQRNKGNFPGRFSGRQFSNSRSEMNVSTLELGDSALYLCASSSIAGLKNEQYFGPGTRLTVT.

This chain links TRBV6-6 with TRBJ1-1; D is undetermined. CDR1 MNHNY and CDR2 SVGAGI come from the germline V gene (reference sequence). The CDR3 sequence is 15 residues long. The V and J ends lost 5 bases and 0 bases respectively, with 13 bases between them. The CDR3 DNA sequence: TGTGCCAGCAGTCCCCCTTTCGTAGTGAACACTGAAGCTTTCTTT. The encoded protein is CASSPPFVVNTEAFF.

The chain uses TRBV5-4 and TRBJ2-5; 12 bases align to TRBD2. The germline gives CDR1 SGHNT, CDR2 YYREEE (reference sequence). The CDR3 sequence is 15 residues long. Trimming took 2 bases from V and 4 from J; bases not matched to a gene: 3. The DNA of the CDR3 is TGTGCCAGCAGCTTAGGACTAGCGGGAAGAGAGACCCAGTACTTC. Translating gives CASSLGLAGRETQYF.

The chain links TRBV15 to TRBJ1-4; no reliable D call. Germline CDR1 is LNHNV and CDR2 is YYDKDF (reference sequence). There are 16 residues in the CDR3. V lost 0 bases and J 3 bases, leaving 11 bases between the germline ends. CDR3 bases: TGTGCCACCAGCAGAGATTTTGGCGGCCCTAATGAAAAACTGTTTTTT. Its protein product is CATSRDFGGPNEKLFF. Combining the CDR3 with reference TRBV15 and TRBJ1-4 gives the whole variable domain DAMVIQNPRYQVTQFGKPVTLSCSQTLNHNVMYWYQQKSSQAPKLLFHYYDKDFNNEADTPDNFQSRRPNTSFCFLDIRSPGLGDTAMYLCATSRDFGGPNEKLFFGSGTQLSVL.

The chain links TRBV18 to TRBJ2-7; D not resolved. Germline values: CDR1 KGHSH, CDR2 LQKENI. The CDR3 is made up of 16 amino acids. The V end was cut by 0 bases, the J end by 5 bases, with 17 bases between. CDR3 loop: CASSPPVVPTADEQYF. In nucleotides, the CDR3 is TGTGCCAGCTCACCACCTGTGGTCCCCACGGCTGACGAGCAGTACTTC. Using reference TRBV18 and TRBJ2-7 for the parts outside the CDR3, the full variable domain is NAGVMQNPRHLVRRRGQEARLRCSPMKGHSHVYWYRQLPEEGLKFMVYLQKENIIDESGMPKERFSAEFPKEGPSILRIQQVVRGDSAAYFCASSPPVVPTADEQYFGPGTRLTVT.

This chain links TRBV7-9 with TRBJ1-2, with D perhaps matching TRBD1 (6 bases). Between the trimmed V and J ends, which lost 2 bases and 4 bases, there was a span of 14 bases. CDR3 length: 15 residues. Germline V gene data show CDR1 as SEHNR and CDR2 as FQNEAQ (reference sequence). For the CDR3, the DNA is TGTGCCAGCAGCTTAACAACAGGGTTTAGCTATGGCTACACCTTC. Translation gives CASSLTTGFSYGYTF. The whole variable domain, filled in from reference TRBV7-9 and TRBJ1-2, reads DTGVSQNPRHKITKRGQNVTFRCDPISEHNRLYWYRQTLGQGPEFLTYFQNEAQLEKSRLLSDRFSAERPKGSFSTLEIQRTEQGDSAMYLCASSLTTGFSYGYTFGSGTRLTVV.

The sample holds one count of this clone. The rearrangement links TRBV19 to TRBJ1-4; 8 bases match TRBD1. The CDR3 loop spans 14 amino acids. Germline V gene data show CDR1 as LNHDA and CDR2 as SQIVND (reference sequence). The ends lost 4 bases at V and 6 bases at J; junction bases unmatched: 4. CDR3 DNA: TGTGCCAGTAGTAAAGCGACAGGGGATGAAAAACTGTTTTTT. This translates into CASSKATGDEKLFF. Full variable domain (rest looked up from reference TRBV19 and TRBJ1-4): DGGITQSPKYLFRKEGQNVTLSCEQNLNHDAMYWYRQDPGQGLRLIYYSQIVNDFQKGDIAEGYSVSREKKESFPLTVTSAQKNPTAFYLCASSKATGDEKLFFGSGTQLSVL.

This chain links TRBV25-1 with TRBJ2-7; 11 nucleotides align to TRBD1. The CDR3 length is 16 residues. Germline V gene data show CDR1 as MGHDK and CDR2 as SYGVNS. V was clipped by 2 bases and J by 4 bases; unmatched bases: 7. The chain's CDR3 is CASSEQDRGRVYEQYF. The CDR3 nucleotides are TGTGCCAGCAGTGAACAGGACAGGGGGCGCGTTTACGAGCAGTACTTC.

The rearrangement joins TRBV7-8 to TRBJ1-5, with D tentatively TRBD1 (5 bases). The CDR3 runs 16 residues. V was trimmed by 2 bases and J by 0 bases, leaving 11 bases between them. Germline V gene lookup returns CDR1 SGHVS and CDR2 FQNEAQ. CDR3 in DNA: TGTGCCAGCAGCTTAACCGGGGGATATAGCAATCAGCCCCAGCATTTT. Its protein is CASSLTGGYSNQPQHF.

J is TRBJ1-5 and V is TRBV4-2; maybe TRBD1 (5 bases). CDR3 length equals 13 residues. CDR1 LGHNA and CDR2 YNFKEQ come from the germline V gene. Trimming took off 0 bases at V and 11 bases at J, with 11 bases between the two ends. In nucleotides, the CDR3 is TGTGCCAGCAGCCAAGATGGGACGGAATCCCAGCATTTT. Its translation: CASSQDGTESQHF.

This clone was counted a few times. The chain's CDR3 is CASSQVGGAGANVLTF. In nucleotides, the CDR3 is TGTGCCAGCAGCCAAGTAGGGGGGGCTGGGGCCAACGTCCTGACTTTC. The V call is TRBV4-2, the J call TRBJ2-6; the D gene is possibly TRBD2 (7 bases). The germline V gene encodes CDR1 LGHNA and CDR2 YNFKEQ. V was trimmed by 1 base and J by 2 bases, leaving 9 bases between them. This CDR3 has 16 amino acids.

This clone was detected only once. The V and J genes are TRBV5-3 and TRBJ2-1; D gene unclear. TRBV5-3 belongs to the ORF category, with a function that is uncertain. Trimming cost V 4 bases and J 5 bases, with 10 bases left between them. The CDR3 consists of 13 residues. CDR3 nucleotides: TGTGCCAGAAGCCCGGACGCAGACAATGAGCAGTTCTTC. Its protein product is CARSPDADNEQFF.